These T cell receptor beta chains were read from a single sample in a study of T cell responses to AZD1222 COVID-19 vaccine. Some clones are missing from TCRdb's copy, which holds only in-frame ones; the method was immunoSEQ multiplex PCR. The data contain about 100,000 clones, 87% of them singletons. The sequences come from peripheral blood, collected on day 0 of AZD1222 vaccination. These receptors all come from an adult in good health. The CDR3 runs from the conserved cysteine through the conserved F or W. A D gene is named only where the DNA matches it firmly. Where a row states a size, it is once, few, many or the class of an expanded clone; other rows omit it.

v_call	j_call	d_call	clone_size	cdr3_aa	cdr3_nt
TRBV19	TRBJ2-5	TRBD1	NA	CASTTPGRGQETQYF	TGTGCCAGTACTACCCCGGGCAGGGGGCAAGAGACCCAGTACTTC
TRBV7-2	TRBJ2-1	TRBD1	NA	CASSRDRALRGNEQFF	TGTGCCAGCAGCCGGGACAGGGCTCTAAGGGGCAATGAGCAGTTCTTC
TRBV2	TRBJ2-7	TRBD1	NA	CASNPSGDRGHEQYF	TGTGCCAGCAATCCTTCGGGGGACAGGGGGCACGAGCAGTACTTC
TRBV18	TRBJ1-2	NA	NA	CASSRDSAGGYTF	TGTGCCAGCTCACGCGACAGCGCGGGTGGCTACACCTTC
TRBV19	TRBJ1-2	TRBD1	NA	CASSTSAGGGYGYTF	TGTGCCAGTAGTACCTCCGCAGGGGGTGGCTATGGCTACACCTTC
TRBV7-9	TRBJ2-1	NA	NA	CASSQEQFF	TGTGCCAGCAGCCAAGAGCAGTTCTTC
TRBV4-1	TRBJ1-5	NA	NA	CASSQDGGSNQPQHF	TGCGCCAGCAGCCAAGACGGGGGTAGCAATCAGCCCCAGCATTTT
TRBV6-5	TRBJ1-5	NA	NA	CASRLTQGTQPQHF	TGTGCCAGCCGCCTAACGCAGGGCACTCAGCCCCAGCATTTT
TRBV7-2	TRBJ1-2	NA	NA	CASSPSGRPYGYTF	TGTGCCAGCAGCCCGAGTGGCAGACCTTATGGCTACACCTTC
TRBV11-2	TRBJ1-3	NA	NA	CASSPTAGINGNTIYF	TGTGCCAGCAGCCCCACGGCAGGGATTAATGGAAACACCATATATTTT
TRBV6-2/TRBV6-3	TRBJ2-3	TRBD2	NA	CASSWERGVTSTDTQYF	TGTGCCAGCAGTTGGGAGCGGGGGGTGACAAGCACAGATACGCAGTATTTT
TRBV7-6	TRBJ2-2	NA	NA	CASRNTGELFF	TGTGCCAGCCGGAACACCGGGGAGCTGTTTTTT
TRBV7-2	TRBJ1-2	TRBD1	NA	CASSFRGAQGYTF	TGTGCCAGCAGCTTCAGGGGGGCGCAGGGCTACACCTTC
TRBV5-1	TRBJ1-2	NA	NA	CASSPGRNPPNYGYTF	TGCGCCAGCAGTCCGGGCAGGAACCCTCCTAACTATGGCTACACCTTC
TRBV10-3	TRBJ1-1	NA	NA	CAISERQTEAFF	TGTGCCATCAGTGAGCGGCAGACTGAAGCTTTCTTT
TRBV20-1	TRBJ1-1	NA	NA	CSAGRDTEAFF	TGCAGTGCTGGAAGGGACACTGAAGCTTTCTTT
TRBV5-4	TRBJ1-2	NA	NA	CASSLDGAGLGYGYTF	TGTGCCAGCAGCTTGGACGGAGCGGGGCTGGGCTATGGCTACACCTTC
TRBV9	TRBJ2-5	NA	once	CASSVGGGAIQETQYF	TGTGCCAGCAGCGTAGGTGGGGGGGCGATCCAAGAGACCCAGTACTTC
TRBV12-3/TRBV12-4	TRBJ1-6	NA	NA	CASSEGNSPLHF	TGTGCCAGCAGCGAGGGGAATTCACCCCTCCACTTT
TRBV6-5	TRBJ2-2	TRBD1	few	CASSWTGDTGELFF	TGTGCCAGCAGCTGGACAGGGGACACCGGGGAGCTGTTTTTT
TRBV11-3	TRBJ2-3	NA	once	CASSLGDNVFTDTQYF	TGTGCCAGCAGCTTAGGGGACAACGTTTTCACAGATACGCAGTATTTT
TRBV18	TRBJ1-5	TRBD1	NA	CASSPTGDGNQPQHF	TGTGCCAGCTCACCGACAGGGGACGGCAATCAGCCCCAGCATTTT
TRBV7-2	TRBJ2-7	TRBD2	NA	CAGSIYGGSSYEQYF	TGTGCCGGCAGCATCTACGGGGGGTCATCCTACGAGCAGTACTTC
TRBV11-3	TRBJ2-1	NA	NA	CASSYRGSSYNEQFF	TGTGCCAGCAGCTATCGGGGATCGTCCTACAATGAGCAGTTCTTC
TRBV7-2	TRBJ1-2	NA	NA	CASSLWGAGNYGYTF	TGTGCCAGCAGCTTATGGGGGGCCGGCAACTATGGCTACACCTTC
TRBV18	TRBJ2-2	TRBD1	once	CASSPRQGRANTGELFF	TGTGCCAGCTCGCCGAGACAGGGGCGCGCGAACACCGGGGAGCTGTTTTTT
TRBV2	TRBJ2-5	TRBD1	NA	CASSEVTGGETQYF	TGTGCCAGCAGTGAGGTTACAGGGGGGGAGACCCAGTACTTC